These T cell receptor beta chains were read from a single sample in a study of shared clonotypes between healthy human individuals. Assay used: immunoSEQ multiplex PCR; TCRdb lists only in-frame clones, some missing. Here the sample spans about 2.4 million clones, just over 90% being singletons. The specimen sequenced was naive CD4+ T cells sorted from blood. Receptors were obtained from a man younger than 35 in good health. The CDR3 runs from the conserved cysteine through the conserved F or W. The D gene is left open where the match is weak. Only some rows state a clone size, as once, few, many or a class for expanded clones.

v_call	d_call	j_call	clone_size	cdr3_nt	cdr3_aa
TRBV6-1	.	TRBJ1-3	.	TGTGCCAGCAGTGACCGCGGGACGGTCTCTGGAAACACCATATATTTT	CASSDRGTVSGNTIYF
TRBV4-1	TRBD2	TRBJ2-3	.	TGCGCCAGCAGCCAAGGGCCCTCTAGCGGGATGAGGGATACGCAGTATTTT	CASSQGPSSGMRDTQYF
TRBV5-8	.	TRBJ2-3	once	TGTGCCAGCAGCGGCTACAGGGGGGGGAGAGATACGCAGTATTTT	CASSGYRGGRDTQYF
TRBV5-4	.	TRBJ1-4	.	TGTGCCAGCAGCTCAGGACAGCCCTATGAAAAACTGTTTTTT	CASSSGQPYEKLFF
TRBV5-1	TRBD2	TRBJ2-5	.	TGCGCCAGCAGCGGGACTAGCGGGGGGCCCCAAGAGACCCAGTACTTC	CASSGTSGGPQETQYF
TRBV5-1	.	TRBJ2-5	.	TGCGCCAGCACCTTAGTAGGCACAGAGACCCAGTACTTC	CASTLVGTETQYF
TRBV5-4	TRBD1	TRBJ1-1	.	TGTGCCAGCAGCTTCGACCCCACAGGGGACACTGAAGCTTTCTTT	CASSFDPTGDTEAFF
TRBV6-5	.	TRBJ2-7	.	TGTGCCAGCAGTTACTTAGGGTACGGTTACGAGCAGTACTTC	CASSYLGYGYEQYF
TRBV20-1	.	TRBJ1-3	.	TGCAGTGCTAGAGAGGGAAACACCATATATTTT	CSAREGNTIYF
TRBV23-1	.	TRBJ1-2	.	TGCGCCAGCAGTCGCTTCTATGGTCCTCGCCTCCCTTGTGGCATTGGGGGCTACACCTTC	CASSRFYGPRLPCGIGGYTF
TRBV12-5	.	TRBJ2-7	.	TGTGCTAGTGGTTTGTCGGGGAGCCACGAGCAGTACTTC	CASGLSGSHEQYF
TRBV27	.	TRBJ2-7	.	TGTGCCAGCAGTCCCGGACAGCATCTTCTGTACGAGCAGTACTTC	CASSPGQHLLYEQYF
TRBV6-1	TRBD1	TRBJ1-5	.	TGTGCCAGCAGTTTTGACAGGGAGCAGCCCCAGCATTTT	CASSFDREQPQHF
TRBV7-8	TRBD2	TRBJ2-7	.	TGTGCCAGCAGCTTGAGGGCCAAGCGGGAGGGCGAGCAGTACTTC	CASSLRAKREGEQYF
TRBV27	TRBD1	TRBJ1-6	.	TGTGCCAGCAGTCCTCGGACAGGGGGGAATTCACCCCTCCACTTT	CASSPRTGGNSPLHF
TRBV18	TRBD2	TRBJ2-7	.	TGTGCCAGCTCACCAACGAGGGAGGGGTCCTACGAGCAGTACTTC	CASSPTREGSYEQYF
TRBV7-2	.	TRBJ2-5	.	TGTGCCAGCAGCTTAGGACATACCCAAGAGACCCAGTACTTC	CASSLGHTQETQYF
TRBV5-1	.	TRBJ2-5	few	TGCGCCAGCAGCTTAGGTACAGGGTCCCAAGAGACCCAGTACTTC	CASSLGTGSQETQYF
TRBV4-2	.	TRBJ1-4	few	TGTGCCAGCAGCCAAGAGGCCACGGCGACTAATGAAAAACTGTTTTTT	CASSQEATATNEKLFF
TRBV10-3	TRBD2	TRBJ2-5	.	TGTGCCATCGGGGGGACTAGCGGCATACAAGAGACCCAGTACTTC	CAIGGTSGIQETQYF
TRBV15	.	TRBJ1-1	few	TGTGCCACCAGCAGAGACCCGAACACTGAAGCTTTCTTT	CATSRDPNTEAFF
TRBV7-2	TRBD1	TRBJ2-7	once	TGTGCCAGCAGCATCCCGGCGGGGACAGGGAGAAACGAGCAGTACTTC	CASSIPAGTGRNEQYF
TRBV19	TRBD2	TRBJ2-1	.	TGTGCCAGTAGTGTTAGCGGGAGACGTGAGCAGTTCTTC	CASSVSGRREQFF
TRBV19	.	TRBJ1-2	.	TGTGCCAGTAGCGAAGGACAGTTTGGCTACACCTTC	CASSEGQFGYTF
TRBV7-7	TRBD2	TRBJ2-1	.	TGTGCTAGCAGCCCGGCTGGGGGGGGGAGCACCTACAATGAGCAGTTCTTC	CASSPAGGGSTYNEQFF
TRBV18	.	TRBJ2-2	.	TGTGCCAGCTCACTCGGCGGAGATACCGGGGAGCTGTTTTTT	CASSLGGDTGELFF
TRBV19	.	TRBJ1-4	.	TGTGCCAGTAGTACTGCCACTGCAACTAATGAAAAACTGTTTTTT	CASSTATATNEKLFF
TRBV18	.	TRBJ1-4	.	TGTGCCAGCTCACCCCGGAGGACAGAGAGCTCCACTAATGAAAAACTGTTTTTT	CASSPRRTESSTNEKLFF
TRBV18	.	TRBJ1-4	.	TGTGCCAGCGCCCGGGACAACGCGGGCTGGGAAAAACTGTTTTTT	CASARDNAGWEKLFF
TRBV2	TRBD2	TRBJ2-3	.	TGTGCCAGCAGCAGTAGCGGGGGTCCAGATACGCAGTATTTT	CASSSSGGPDTQYF
TRBV5-6	.	TRBJ1-5	.	TGTGCCAGCAGCTTGTTGGCGGGTACGAGCAATCAGCCCCAGCATTTT	CASSLLAGTSNQPQHF
TRBV2	.	TRBJ2-5	.	TGTGCCAGCAAACCGGCAAACCAAGAGACCCAGTACTTC	CASKPANQETQYF
TRBV28	TRBD1	TRBJ1-1	once	TGTGCCACAACAACCGGGACAGGGATATGGACTGAAGCTTTCTTT	CATTTGTGIWTEAFF
TRBV5-1	.	TRBJ1-3	.	TGCGCCAGCAGCTTCGACAACAGAAACACCATATATTTT	CASSFDNRNTIYF
TRBV28	.	TRBJ1-1	.	TGTGCCAGCAGTTTGCAGAACACTGAAGCTTTCTTT	CASSLQNTEAFF
TRBV19	TRBD1	TRBJ2-7	.	TGTGCCAGTAGTGCTCGGGGGACAGGGAGCTCCTACGAGCAGTACTTC	CASSARGTGSSYEQYF
TRBV30	.	TRBJ2-7	.	TGTGCCTCACGACGGAGCTCCTACGAGCAGTACTTC	CASRRSSYEQYF
TRBV6-6	.	TRBJ1-1	few	TGTGCCGCGGCAGGTCGACAATACACTGAAGCTTTCTTT	CAAAGRQYTEAFF
TRBV14	TRBD1	TRBJ1-1	.	TGTGCCAGCAGCCAAACAGGGGGCCTAAGGAACACTGAAGCTTTCTTT	CASSQTGGLRNTEAFF
TRBV29-1	.	TRBJ2-5	once	TGCAGCGTTCGCGGGGACGGAAAAGAGACCCAGTACTTC	CSVRGDGKETQYF
TRBV7-2	.	TRBJ2-7	.	TGTGCCAGCAGCTATTCGGGGGGCGCGTACGAGCAGTACTTC	CASSYSGGAYEQYF
TRBV30	TRBD2	TRBJ2-1	.	TGTGCCTGGGGAGGGGCTAGCGGAACCTACAATGAGCAGTTCTTC	CAWGGASGTYNEQFF
TRBV5-6	.	TRBJ2-3	.	TGTGCCAGCAGCCTGAATGCGCGCCAGCAGTATTTT	CASSLNARQQYF
TRBV10-3	TRBD1	TRBJ2-2	.	TGTGCCATCAGTGTTGGACAGGGGAGAAACACCGGGGAGCTGTTTTTT	CAISVGQGRNTGELFF
TRBV10-1	.	TRBJ1-1	.	TGCGCCAGCAGTGAGTCGTCAACAGGGACTGAAGCTTTCTTT	CASSESSTGTEAFF